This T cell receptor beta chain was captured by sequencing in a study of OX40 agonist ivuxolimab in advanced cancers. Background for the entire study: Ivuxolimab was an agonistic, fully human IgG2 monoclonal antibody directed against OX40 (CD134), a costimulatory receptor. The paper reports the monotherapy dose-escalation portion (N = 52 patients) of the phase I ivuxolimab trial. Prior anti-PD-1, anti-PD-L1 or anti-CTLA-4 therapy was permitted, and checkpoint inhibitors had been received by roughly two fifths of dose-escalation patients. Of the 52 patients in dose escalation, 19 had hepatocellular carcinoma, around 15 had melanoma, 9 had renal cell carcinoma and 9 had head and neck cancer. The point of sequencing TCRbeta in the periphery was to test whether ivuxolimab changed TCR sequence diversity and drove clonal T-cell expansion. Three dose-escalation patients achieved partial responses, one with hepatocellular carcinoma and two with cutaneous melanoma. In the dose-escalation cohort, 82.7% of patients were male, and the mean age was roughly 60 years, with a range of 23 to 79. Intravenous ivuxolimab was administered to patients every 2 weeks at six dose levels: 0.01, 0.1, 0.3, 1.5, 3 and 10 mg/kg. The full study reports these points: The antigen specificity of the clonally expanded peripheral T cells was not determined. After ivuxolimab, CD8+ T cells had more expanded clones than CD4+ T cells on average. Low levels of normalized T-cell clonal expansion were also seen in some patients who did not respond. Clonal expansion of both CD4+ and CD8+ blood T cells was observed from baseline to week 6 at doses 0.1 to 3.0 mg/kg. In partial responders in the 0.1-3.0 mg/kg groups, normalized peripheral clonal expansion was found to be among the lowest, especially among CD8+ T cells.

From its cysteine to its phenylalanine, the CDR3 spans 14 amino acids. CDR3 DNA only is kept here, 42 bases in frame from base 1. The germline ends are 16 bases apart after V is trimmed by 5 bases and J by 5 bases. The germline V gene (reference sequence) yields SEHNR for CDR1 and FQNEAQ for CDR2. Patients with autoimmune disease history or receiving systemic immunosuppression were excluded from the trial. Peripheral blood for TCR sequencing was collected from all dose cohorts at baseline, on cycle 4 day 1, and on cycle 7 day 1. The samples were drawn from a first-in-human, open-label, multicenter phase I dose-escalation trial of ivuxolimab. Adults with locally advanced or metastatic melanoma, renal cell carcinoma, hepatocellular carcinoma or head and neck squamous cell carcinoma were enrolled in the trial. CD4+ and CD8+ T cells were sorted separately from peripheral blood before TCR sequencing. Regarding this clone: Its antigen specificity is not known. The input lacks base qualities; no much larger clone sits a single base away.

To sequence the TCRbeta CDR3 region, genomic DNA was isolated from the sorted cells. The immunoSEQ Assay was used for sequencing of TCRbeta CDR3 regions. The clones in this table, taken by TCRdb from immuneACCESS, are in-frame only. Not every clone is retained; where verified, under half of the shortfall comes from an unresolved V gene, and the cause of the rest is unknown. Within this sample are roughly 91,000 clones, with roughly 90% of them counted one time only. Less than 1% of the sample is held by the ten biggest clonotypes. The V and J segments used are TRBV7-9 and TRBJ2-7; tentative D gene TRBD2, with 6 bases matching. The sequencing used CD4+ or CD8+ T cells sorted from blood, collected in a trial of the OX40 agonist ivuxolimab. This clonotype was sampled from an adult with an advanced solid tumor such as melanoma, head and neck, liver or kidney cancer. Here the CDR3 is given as CASSPRLGPHEQYF. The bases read TGTGCCAGCAGCCCCAGACTAGGCCCTCACGAGCAGTACTTC.